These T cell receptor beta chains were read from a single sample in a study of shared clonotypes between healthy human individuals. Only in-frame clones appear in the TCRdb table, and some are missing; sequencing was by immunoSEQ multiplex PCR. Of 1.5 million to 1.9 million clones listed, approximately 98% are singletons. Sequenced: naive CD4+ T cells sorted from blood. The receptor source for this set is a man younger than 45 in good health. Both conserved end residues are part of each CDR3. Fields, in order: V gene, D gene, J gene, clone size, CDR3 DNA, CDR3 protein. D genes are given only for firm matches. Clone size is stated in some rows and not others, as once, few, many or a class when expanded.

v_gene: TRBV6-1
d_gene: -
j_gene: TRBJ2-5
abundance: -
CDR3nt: TGTGCCAGCAGTGAATCAGAGACCCAGTACTTC
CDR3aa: CASSESETQYF

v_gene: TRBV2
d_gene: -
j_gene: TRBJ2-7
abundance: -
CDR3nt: TGTGCCAGCAGTGACATTGGCCTCAACGAGCAGTACTTC
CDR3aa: CASSDIGLNEQYF

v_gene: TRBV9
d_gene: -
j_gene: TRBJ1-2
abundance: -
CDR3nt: TGTGCCAGCAGCGCCGCTCCATCCGCAATTTCTGGCTACACCTTC
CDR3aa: CASSAAPSAISGYTF

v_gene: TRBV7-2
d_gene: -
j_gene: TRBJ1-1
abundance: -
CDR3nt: TGTGCCAGCAGTTCCTCACGAAACACTGAAGCTTTCTTT
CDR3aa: CASSSSRNTEAFF

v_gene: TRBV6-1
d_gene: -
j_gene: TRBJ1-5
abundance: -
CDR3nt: TGTACCAGCGGCGGGAGAACTAGCAATCAGCCCCAGCATTTT
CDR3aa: CTSGGRTSNQPQHF

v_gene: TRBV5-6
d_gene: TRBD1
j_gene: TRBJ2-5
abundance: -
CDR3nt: TGTGCCAGCAGCTTTGACAGGGGGTCGGAGACCCAGTACTTC
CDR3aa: CASSFDRGSETQYF

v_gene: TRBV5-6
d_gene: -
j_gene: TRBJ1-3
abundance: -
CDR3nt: TGTGCCAGCAGCTCTGGACCGAGCTCTGGAAACACCATATATTTT
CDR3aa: CASSSGPSSGNTIYF

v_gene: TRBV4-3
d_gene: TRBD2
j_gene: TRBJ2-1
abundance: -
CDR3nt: TGCGCCAGCAGCCTCGGGACTAGCGGTAACAATGAGCAGTTCTTC
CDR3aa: CASSLGTSGNNEQFF

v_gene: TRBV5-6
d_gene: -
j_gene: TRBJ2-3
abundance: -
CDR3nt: TGTGCCAGCAGCTTATACGGGGTGGATACGCAGTATTTT
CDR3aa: CASSLYGVDTQYF

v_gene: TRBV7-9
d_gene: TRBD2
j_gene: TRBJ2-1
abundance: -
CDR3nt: TGTGCCAGCAGCTCAGGGGGACTAGCGGGCCCCTACAATGAGCAGTTCTTC
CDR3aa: CASSSGGLAGPYNEQFF

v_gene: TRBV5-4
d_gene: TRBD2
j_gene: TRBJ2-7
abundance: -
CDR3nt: TGTGCCAGCAGCTTTGGGCGGGAGGGCCTCTACGAGCAGTACTTC
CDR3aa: CASSFGREGLYEQYF

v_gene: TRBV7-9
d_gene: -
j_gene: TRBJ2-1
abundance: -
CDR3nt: TGTGCCAGCAGCTTAGATGGGCAGGGGTTTGGCAATGAGCAGTTCTTC
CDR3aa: CASSLDGQGFGNEQFF

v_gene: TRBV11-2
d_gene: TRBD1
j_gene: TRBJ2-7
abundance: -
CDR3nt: TGTGCCAGCAGCTTAGACCTGGGGACAGGGAGAACCTACGAGCAGTACTTC
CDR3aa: CASSLDLGTGRTYEQYF

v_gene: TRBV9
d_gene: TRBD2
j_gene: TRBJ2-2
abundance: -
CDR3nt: TGTGCCAGCAGCCCACTAGCGGGAGGGGGCACCGGGGAGCTGTTTTTT
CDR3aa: CASSPLAGGGTGELFF

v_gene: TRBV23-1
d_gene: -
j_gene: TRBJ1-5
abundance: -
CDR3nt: TGCGCCAGCACTCAAAGGGGCGTACAGGGTGCAGGGCAGCCCCAGCATTTT
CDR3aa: CASTQRGVQGAGQPQHF

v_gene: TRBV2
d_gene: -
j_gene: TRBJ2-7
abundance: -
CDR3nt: TGTGCCAGTGAATACGGCCCGCAGCGGGAGCAGTACTTC
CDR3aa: CASEYGPQREQYF

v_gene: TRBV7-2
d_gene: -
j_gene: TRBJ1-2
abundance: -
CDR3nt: TGTGCCAGCAGCTTAGGGGTTAATGCGAATGGCTACACCTTC
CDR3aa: CASSLGVNANGYTF

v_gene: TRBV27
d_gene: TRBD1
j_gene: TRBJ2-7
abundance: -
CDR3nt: TGTGCCAGCAGTTTACGGCTCGGTCGAAGGACAGGGATCTACGAGCAGTACTTC
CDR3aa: CASSLRLGRRTGIYEQYF

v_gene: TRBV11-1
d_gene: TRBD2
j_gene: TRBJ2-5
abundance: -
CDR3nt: TGTGCCAGCAGCTTAGTGTGGACTAGCGGGAGTTGGGTGCAAGAGACCCAGTACTTC
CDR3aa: CASSLVWTSGSWVQETQYF

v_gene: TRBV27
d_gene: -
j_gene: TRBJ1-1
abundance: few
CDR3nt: TGTGCCAGCAGTTTAAGCGGCAGCACTGAAGCTTTCTTT
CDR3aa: CASSLSGSTEAFF

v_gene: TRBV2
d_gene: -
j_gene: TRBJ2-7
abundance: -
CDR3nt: TGTGCCAGCAGTATAAGGGACACTAGCTCCTACGAGCAGTACTTC
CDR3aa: CASSIRDTSSYEQYF

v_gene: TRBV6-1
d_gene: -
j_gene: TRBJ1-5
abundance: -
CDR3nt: TGTGCCAGCAGCCGTACGGACAGTCGCAATCAGCCCCAGCATTTT
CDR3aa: CASSRTDSRNQPQHF

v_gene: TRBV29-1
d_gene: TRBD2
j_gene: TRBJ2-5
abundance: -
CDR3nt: TGCAGCGTGGGCGGGGGGCAGCAGACCCAGTACTTC
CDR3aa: CSVGGGQQTQYF

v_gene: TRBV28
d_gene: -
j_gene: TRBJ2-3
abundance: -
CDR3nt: TGTGCCAGCAGTCACACAGGCAGGACGGCAGATACGCAGTATTTT
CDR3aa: CASSHTGRTADTQYF

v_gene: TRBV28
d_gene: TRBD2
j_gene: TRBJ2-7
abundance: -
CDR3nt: TGTGCCAGCAGATCACCGGGACTAGATACCTCTGACGAGCAGTACTTC
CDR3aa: CASRSPGLDTSDEQYF

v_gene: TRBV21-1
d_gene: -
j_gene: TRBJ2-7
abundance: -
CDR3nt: TGTGCCAGCAGCGACCCTCCAGGGGGGACATCCTGCTCCTACGAGCAGTACTTC
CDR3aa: CASSDPPGGTSCSYEQYF

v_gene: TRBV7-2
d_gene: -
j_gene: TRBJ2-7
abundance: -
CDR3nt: TGTGCCAGCAGCTTAGCGGGCGGGGTTCGACACTACGAGCAGTACTTC
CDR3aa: CASSLAGGVRHYEQYF

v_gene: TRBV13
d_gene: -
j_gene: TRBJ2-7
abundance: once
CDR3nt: TGTGCCAGCAGCTTAGTGGGCAGCTCCTACGAGCAGTACTTC
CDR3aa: CASSLVGSSYEQYF

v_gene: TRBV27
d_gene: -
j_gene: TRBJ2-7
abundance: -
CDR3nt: TGTGCCAGCGGGGGGACAGACCCCTACGAGCAGTACTTC
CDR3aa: CASGGTDPYEQYF

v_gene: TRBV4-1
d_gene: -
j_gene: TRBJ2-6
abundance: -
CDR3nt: TGCGCCAGCAGCCAAACCGAGGGCTCTGGGGCCAACGTCCTGACTTTC
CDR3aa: CASSQTEGSGANVLTF

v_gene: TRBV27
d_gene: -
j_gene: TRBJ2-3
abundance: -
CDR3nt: TGTGCCAGCATCCCCGGCAGGTCTGGCACAGATACGCAGTATTTT
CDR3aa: CASIPGRSGTDTQYF

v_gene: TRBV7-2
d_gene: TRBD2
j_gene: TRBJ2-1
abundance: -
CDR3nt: TGTGCCAGCAGCTCCTTGGGGGTGAAACTAGCGGGGACCTACAATGAGCAGTTCTTC
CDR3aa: CASSSLGVKLAGTYNEQFF

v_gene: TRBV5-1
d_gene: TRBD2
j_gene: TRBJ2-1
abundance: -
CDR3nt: TGCGCCAGCAGCGCGGGAGAAAGGGCCAATGAGCAGTTCTTC
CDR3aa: CASSAGERANEQFF

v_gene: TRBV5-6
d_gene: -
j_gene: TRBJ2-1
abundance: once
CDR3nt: TGTGCCAGCAGCTGGAGGTCCAATGAGCAGTTCTTC
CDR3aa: CASSWRSNEQFF

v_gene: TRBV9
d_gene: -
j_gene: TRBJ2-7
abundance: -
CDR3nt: TGTGCCAGCAGCGTAGCCCCAGGGCCCCAGCCTTACGAGCAGTACTTC
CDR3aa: CASSVAPGPQPYEQYF

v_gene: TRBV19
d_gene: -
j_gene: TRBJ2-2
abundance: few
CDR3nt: TGTGCCAGTAGTATCTTTGTGGGGAACACCGGGGAGCTGTTTTTT
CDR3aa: CASSIFVGNTGELFF

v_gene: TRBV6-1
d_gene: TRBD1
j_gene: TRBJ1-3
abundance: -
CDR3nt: TGTGCCAGCAGCGCCGGGACAGCTGGAAACACCATATATTTT
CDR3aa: CASSAGTAGNTIYF

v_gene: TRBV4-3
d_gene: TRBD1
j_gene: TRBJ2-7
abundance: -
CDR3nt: TGCGCCAGCAGCCATCAGGGACAGGGGGGCTACGAGCAGTACTTC
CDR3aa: CASSHQGQGGYEQYF

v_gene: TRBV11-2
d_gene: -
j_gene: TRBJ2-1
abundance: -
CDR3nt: TGTGCCAGCAGCCGTCAATCGTGGCGGACGAATAATTACAATGAGCAGTTCTTC
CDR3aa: CASSRQSWRTNNYNEQFF

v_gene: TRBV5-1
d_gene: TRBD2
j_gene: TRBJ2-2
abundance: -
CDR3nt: TGCGCCAGCAGCTCGATACCCACTGCCGGGACTAGGTTACCCGGGGAGCTGTTTTTT
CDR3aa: CASSSIPTAGTRLPGELFF

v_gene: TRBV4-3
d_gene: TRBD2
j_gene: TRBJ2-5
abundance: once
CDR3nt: TGCGCCAGCAGTCAGCTCGGGAGGGCGGGCGAGACCCAGTACTTC
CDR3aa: CASSQLGRAGETQYF

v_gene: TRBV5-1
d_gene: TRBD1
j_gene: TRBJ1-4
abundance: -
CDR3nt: TGCGCCAGCAGCCCCAAGACAGGGAGGGATGAAAAACTGTTTTTT
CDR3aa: CASSPKTGRDEKLFF

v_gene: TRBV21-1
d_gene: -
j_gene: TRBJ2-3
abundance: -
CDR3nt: TGTGCCAGCAGCAAAGCGCGGGTCGGGGGGTCCAGAACAGATACGCAGTATTTT
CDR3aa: CASSKARVGGSRTDTQYF

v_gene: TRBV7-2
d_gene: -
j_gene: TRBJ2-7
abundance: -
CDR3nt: TGTGCCAGCAGCATCGTGAAGGGGAATTACGAGCAGTACTTC
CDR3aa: CASSIVKGNYEQYF

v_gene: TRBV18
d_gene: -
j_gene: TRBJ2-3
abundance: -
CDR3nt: TGTGCCAGCTCACCAGGGCAGGGTAGCACAGATACGCAGTATTTT
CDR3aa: CASSPGQGSTDTQYF

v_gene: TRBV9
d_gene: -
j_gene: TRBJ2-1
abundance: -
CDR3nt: TGTGCCAGCAGCGTAGCAGGGGTCCCGGGTGACAATGAGCAGTTCTTC
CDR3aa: CASSVAGVPGDNEQFF

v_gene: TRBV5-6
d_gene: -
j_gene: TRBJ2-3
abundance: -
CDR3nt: TGTGCCAGCAGCTTTCCGCAGGGTACCACAGATACGCAGTATTTT
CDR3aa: CASSFPQGTTDTQYF

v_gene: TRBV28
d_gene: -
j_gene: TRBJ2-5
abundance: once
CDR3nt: TGTGCCAGCAGTACGACCTACGAGACCCAGTACTTC
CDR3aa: CASSTTYETQYF

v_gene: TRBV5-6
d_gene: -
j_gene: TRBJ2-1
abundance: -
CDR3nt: TGTGCCAGCGGGGCGGGAACGGTCAATGAGCAGTTCTTC
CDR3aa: CASGAGTVNEQFF

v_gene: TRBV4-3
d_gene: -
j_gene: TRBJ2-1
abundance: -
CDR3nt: TGCGCCAGCAGCCAGATTAGACTCCTCGAGGCCTACAATGAGCAGTTCTTC
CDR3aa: CASSQIRLLEAYNEQFF

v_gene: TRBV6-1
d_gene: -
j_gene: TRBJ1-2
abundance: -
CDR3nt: TGTGCCAGCCGGACGGTTAACTATGGCTACACCTTC
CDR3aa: CASRTVNYGYTF

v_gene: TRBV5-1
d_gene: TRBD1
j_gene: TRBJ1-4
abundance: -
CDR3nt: TGCGCCAGCAGCTTGGCAGGACAGGGTACTAATGAAAAACTGTTTTTT
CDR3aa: CASSLAGQGTNEKLFF

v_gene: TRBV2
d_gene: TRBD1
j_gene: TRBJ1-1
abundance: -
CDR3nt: TGTGCCAGCAGCCTGGGGACAGGGGGCTACTCTGAAGCTTTCTTT
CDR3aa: CASSLGTGGYSEAFF